Given below is one TCR beta chain in context. The antigen it recognizes is unknown. There are no base qualities to consult, and no much larger clone falls within one base. These data originate in a study of OX40 agonist ivuxolimab in advanced cancers. About the investigation overall: Ivuxolimab was a fully human IgG2 agonistic monoclonal antibody targeting the costimulatory receptor OX40 (CD134). Intravenous ivuxolimab was administered to patients every 2 weeks at six dose levels: 0.01, 0.1, 0.3, 1.5, 3 and 10 mg/kg. Of the roughly 54 patients in dose escalation, about 20 had hepatocellular carcinoma, some 15 had melanoma, 9 had renal cell carcinoma and 9 had head and neck cancer. In the dose-escalation cohort, 70% to 90% of patients were male, and the mean age was 60 years with a range of roughly 23 to 79. Patients were allowed to have had prior anti-PD-1, anti-PD-L1 or anti-CTLA-4 therapy, and around 40% of the dose-escalation patients had previously received checkpoint inhibitors. Partial responses occurred in three dose-escalation patients, of whom one had hepatocellular carcinoma and two had cutaneous melanoma. The purpose of peripheral TCRbeta sequencing was to test whether ivuxolimab changed TCR sequence diversity and led to clonal T-cell expansion. The paper covers the monotherapy dose-escalation part of the phase I ivuxolimab trial, which included N = 52 patients.

Genomic DNA was extracted from sorted cells for sequencing of the TCRbeta CDR3 region. The immunoSEQ Assay was used for sequencing of TCRbeta CDR3 regions. Sourced from immuneACCESS, this table was stored by TCRdb with only in-frame sequences that have V and J called. A share of the clones is absent; for the studies checked, an unresolved V gene accounts for under half, and the remainder has no known explanation. The sample data list roughly 89,000 clones, and 85% to 90% of these were observed just once. The top ten hold 5.5% to 7% of the sample. Measured from the cysteine to the phenylalanine, the CDR3 is 14 residues long. The retained sequence is limited to the CDR3, 42 bases, with the frame set at the first base. The V end loses 5 bases and the J end loses 9 bases, and a stretch of 17 bases separates them. The CDR1 and CDR2 encoded by the germline V gene are MGHRA and YSYEKL. Broader findings and caveats from the paper: Partial responders in the 0.1-3.0 mg/kg groups had among the lowest normalized peripheral clonal expansion, especially among CD8+ T cells. Low levels of normalized T-cell clonal expansion were also seen in some patients who did not respond. Clonal expansion of both CD4+ and CD8+ blood T cells was observed from baseline to week 6 at doses 0.1 to 3.0 mg/kg. On average, CD8+ T cells showed more expanded clones than CD4+ T cells after ivuxolimab. Which antigens the clonally expanded peripheral T cells were specific for was not determined.

Patients with autoimmune disease history or receiving systemic immunosuppression were excluded from the trial. Peripheral blood for TCR sequencing was collected from all dose cohorts at baseline, on cycle 4 day 1, and on cycle 7 day 1. Samples were obtained from an open-label, multicenter, first-in-human phase I dose-escalation trial of ivuxolimab. Adults with locally advanced or metastatic head and neck squamous cell, hepatocellular, melanoma or renal cell carcinoma were enrolled in the trial. Before TCR sequencing, CD4+ and CD8+ T cells were separately sorted from peripheral blood. The chain was built from TRBV4-1 and TRBJ1-5, with the D gene not confidently named. Here the sequenced sample was CD4+ or CD8+ T cells sorted from blood, taken in a trial of the OX40 agonist ivuxolimab. The sequence was obtained from an adult with an advanced solid tumor such as melanoma, head and neck, liver or kidney cancer. The sequenced DNA is TGCGCCAGCAGCTATGTTAGTGAGAGTTGGCCCCAGCATTTT. Translated, this is CASSYVSESWPQHF.